A single sample is the source of the 19 T cell receptor beta chains below, sequenced in a study of blood T cell repertoires in COVID-19. Clones were read by immunoSEQ multiplex PCR, and TCRdb kept only the in-frame ones, dropping some. The sample includes approximately 220,000 clones, roughly 85% of them seen just once. Sample: PBMCs or T cells enriched from blood (not recorded which). These receptor sequences come from a woman between 40 and 55 years old with acute COVID-19.

The J gene is TRBJ2-2, the V gene TRBV5-1; TRBD2 matches at 7 bases. CDR1 and CDR2 from the germline V gene are SGHRS and YFSETQ. The CDR3 length is 17 residues. V dropped 4 bases and J dropped 0; count of bases not matched to a gene: 9. The CDR3 DNA follows: TGCGCCAGCAGCCAACTGACTAGCCAGACGAACACCGGGGAGCTGTTTTTT. Its translation is CASSQLTSQTNTGELFF.

This chain links TRBV11-2 with TRBJ1-2; perhaps TRBD1 as D (6 bases). This CDR3 has 15 residues. Trimming took 5 bases from V and 2 from J, leaving 15 bases between them. The V gene's germline CDR1 is SGHAT and CDR2 FQNNGV. The CDR3 spells CASSDQGSPNYGYTF. CDR3 coding DNA: TGTGCCAGCAGCGACCAGGGGTCCCCAAACTATGGCTACACCTTC. Combining the CDR3 with reference TRBV11-2 and TRBJ1-2 gives the whole variable domain EAGVAQSPRYKIIEKRQSVAFWCNPISGHATLYWYQQILGQGPKLLIQFQNNGVVDDSQLPKDRFSAERLKGVDSTLKIQPAKLEDSAVYLCASSDQGSPNYGYTFGSGTRLTVV.

This chain joins TRBV9 and TRBJ2-2; TRBD2 is a possible D gene (5 bases). V dropped 2 bases and J dropped 4 bases, with 9 bases sitting between them. CDR1 and CDR2 (germline): SGDLS, YYNGEE. This CDR3 contains 14 residues. The CDR3 DNA follows: TGTGCCAGCAGCGTCGCCGGGATCACCGGGGAGCTGTTTTTT. It codes for CASSVAGITGELFF. Full variable domain (remainder filled in from reference TRBV9 and TRBJ2-2): DSGVTQTPKHLITATGQRVTLRCSPRSGDLSVYWYQQSLDQGLQFLIQYYNGEERAKGNILERFSAQQFPDLHSELNLSSLELGDSALYFCASSVAGITGELFFGEGSRLTVL.

This chain connects TRBV19 to TRBJ2-7, with D possibly TRBD2 on 7 matching bases. Trimming took 4 bases from V and 2 from J, leaving 9 bases between them. CDR3 length: 13 amino acids. From germline, CDR1 is LNHDA and CDR2 SQIVND (reference sequence). The CDR3 DNA is TGTGCCAGTAGTAAGGGGGGGGCCTACGAGCAGTACGTC. It specifies CASSKGGAYEQYV.

This chain connects TRBV7-3 to TRBJ1-1; 9 nucleotides agree with TRBD1. V trimming: 8 bases; J trimming: 8 bases; junction bases outside the gene matches: 6. Germline V gene lookup returns CDR1 SGHTA and CDR2 FQGTGA. The CDR3 has 12 residues. The CDR3 spells CASGYGTGEAFF. In nucleotides, the CDR3 is TGTGCCAGCGGTTATGGGACAGGGGAAGCTTTCTTT.

This rearrangement joins TRBV7-8 to TRBJ1-3, with 8 bases matching TRBD1. Germline V gene data show CDR1 as SGHVS and CDR2 as FQNEAQ. CDR3 length: 16 residues. V gave up 5 bases and J gave up 0 bases; unmatched junction bases: 6. The CDR3 spells CASSIVQGGSGNTIYF. For the CDR3, the DNA is TGTGCCAGCAGCATCGTACAGGGGGGCTCTGGAAACACCATATATTTT.

This sequence joins TRBV7-9 and TRBJ2-7; 8 bases agree with TRBD1. The CDR3 loop spans 13 amino acids. V lost 5 bases and J lost 7; bases outside the gene matches: 7. Germline CDR1 SEHNR, CDR2 FQNEAQ (reference sequence). The CDR3, as DNA: TGTGCCAGCAGCGCCACAGGGGGTGGTGAGCAGTACTTC. This encodes CASSATGGGEQYF.

This clone was seen a few times. The chain couples TRBV24-1 to TRBJ1-3; unclear D gene. Trimming cost V 5 bases and J 4 bases, with 8 bases left between them. The CDR3 consists of 13 residues. Germline V gene lookup returns CDR1 KGHDR and CDR2 SFDVKD. Here the CDR3 reads CATSGGKGNTIYF. DNA for the CDR3: TGTGCCACCAGTGGAGGAAAAGGAAACACCATATATTTT.

The J gene is TRBJ2-3, the V gene TRBV13, with TRBD2 matching over 9 bases. CDR1 and CDR2 from the germline V gene are PRHDT and FYEKMQ (reference sequence). With V trimmed by 5 bases and J by 1 base, 10 bases remained unmatched. There are 17 residues in the CDR3. CDR3 in amino acids: CASSLLAGAVGTDTQYF. The CDR3 DNA sequence: TGTGCCAGCAGCCTATTAGCGGGGGCCGTCGGCACAGATACGCAGTATTTT.

The chain has TRBV1 and TRBJ2-1; the table's D gene call, TRBD2, was not cross checked with the DNA. TRBV1 is flagged as a pseudogene. The CDR3 consists of 17 residues. As DNA, the CDR3 is TGCACCAGCAGCCATGGACTAGCGGGGGCTCGGGAGGGTGAGCAGTTCTTC. It translates to CTSSHGLAGAREGEQFF.

This clone was found once. The V call is TRBV2, the J call TRBJ1-5, with no clear D. The germline gives CDR1 SNHLY, CDR2 FYNNEI. This CDR3 has 13 amino acids. Trimming removed 5 bases from V and 4 bases from J, with 9 bases in between. The CDR3 sequence: CASSPNSNQPQHF. CDR3 nucleotide sequence: TGTGCCAGCAGTCCCAATAGTAATCAGCCCCAGCATTTT.

This clone was seen more than once but under ten times. The V call is TRBV2, the J call TRBJ1-6; D gene uncertain. The CDR3 length is 14 residues. Trimming shortened V by 1 base and J by 8 bases, and 9 bases separated the two germline ends. The V gene's germline CDR1 is SNHLY and CDR2 FYNNEI. Here the CDR3 reads CASSEVGRDSPLHF. In DNA form, the CDR3 reads TGTGCCAGCAGTGAAGTGGGGAGGGATTCACCCCTCCACTTT.

The chain couples TRBV21-1 to TRBJ1-3; TRBD1 is the table's D call and was not checked against the DNA. TRBV21-1 is flagged as a pseudogene. The CDR3 covers 16 residues. In DNA, the CDR3 is TGTGCCAGCAGCAGACCAGGACATCTCTCTGGAAACACCATATATTTT. This translates into CASSRPGHLSGNTIYF.

This clone appeared a single time. The CDR3 DNA sequence: TGTGCCATCAGTGAGACAGGGGGCTATGAGCAGTTCTTC. Translating it yields CAISETGGYEQFF. The chain carries TRBV10-3 and TRBJ2-1; 9 bases align to TRBD1. Germline CDR1 is ENHRY and CDR2 is SYGVKD. The CDR3 sequence is 13 residues long. Trimming removed 2 bases from V and 8 bases from J; junction bases left unmatched: 1.

The chain employs TRBV2 and TRBJ1-6; 10 bases are shared with TRBD1. CDR3 length: 16 residues. With V trimmed by 9 bases and J by 9 bases, 14 bases remained unmatched. Germline CDR1 and CDR2: SNHLY and FYNNEI. CDR3 in amino acids: CARRGPGTGDTSPLHF. DNA of the CDR3: TGTGCCAGGAGAGGCCCCGGGACAGGGGATACTTCACCCCTCCACTTT. Full variable domain (outside the CDR3, taken from reference TRBV2 and TRBJ1-6): EPEVTQTPSHQVTQMGQEVILRCVPISNHLYFYWYRQILGQKVEFLVSFYNNEISEKSEIFDDQFSVERPDGSNFTLKIRSTKLEDSAMYFCARRGPGTGDTSPLHFGNGTRLTVT.

This chain uses TRBV9 with TRBJ2-1; unclear D gene. Germline V gives CDR1 SGDLS, CDR2 YYNGEE. The CDR3 spans 15 residues. The V and J ends lost 2 bases and 1 base respectively, with 10 bases between them. This CDR3 is CASSVRSESYNEQFF. Here the CDR3 DNA reads TGTGCCAGCAGCGTCAGGTCTGAGTCCTACAATGAGCAGTTCTTC. Filled out from reference TRBV9 and TRBJ2-1, the complete variable domain reads DSGVTQTPKHLITATGQRVTLRCSPRSGDLSVYWYQQSLDQGLQFLIQYYNGEERAKGNILERFSAQQFPDLHSELNLSSLELGDSALYFCASSVRSESYNEQFFGPGTRLTVL.

The chain joins TRBV7-9 to TRBJ2-7, with 7 bases that match TRBD2. The CDR3 contains 14 residues. Germline V gene lookup returns CDR1 SEHNR and CDR2 FQNEAQ (reference sequence). After removal of 5 bases from V and 2 bases from J, the junction contained 6 bases not matched to a gene. CDR3 sequence reads: CASSPRTSPYEQYF. The CDR3 coding sequence is TGTGCCAGCAGCCCTAGGACTAGTCCCTACGAGCAGTACTTC.

The J gene is TRBJ1-2, the V gene TRBV29-1; a possible D gene is TRBD1 (5 bases). Germline V gene sequence: CDR1 SQVTM, CDR2 ANQGSEA. V was pared by 4 bases and J by 3 bases, with 9 bases between. The CDR3 contains 12 residues. The CDR3 DNA reads TGCAGCGTTGGAACGGGGGACTATGGCTACACCTTC. This encodes CSVGTGDYGYTF.

CDR3 sequence: CASSGAGWAFGEKLFF. The CDR3 DNA follows: TGTGCCAGTAGTGGGGCTGGTTGGGCGTTCGGAGAAAAACTGTTTTTT. This chain links TRBV19 with TRBJ1-4; D is perhaps TRBD1 (5 bases). CDR3 size: 16 residues. V was pared by 5 bases and J by 8 bases, with 21 bases between. Germline CDR1 LNHDA, CDR2 SQIVND (reference sequence).